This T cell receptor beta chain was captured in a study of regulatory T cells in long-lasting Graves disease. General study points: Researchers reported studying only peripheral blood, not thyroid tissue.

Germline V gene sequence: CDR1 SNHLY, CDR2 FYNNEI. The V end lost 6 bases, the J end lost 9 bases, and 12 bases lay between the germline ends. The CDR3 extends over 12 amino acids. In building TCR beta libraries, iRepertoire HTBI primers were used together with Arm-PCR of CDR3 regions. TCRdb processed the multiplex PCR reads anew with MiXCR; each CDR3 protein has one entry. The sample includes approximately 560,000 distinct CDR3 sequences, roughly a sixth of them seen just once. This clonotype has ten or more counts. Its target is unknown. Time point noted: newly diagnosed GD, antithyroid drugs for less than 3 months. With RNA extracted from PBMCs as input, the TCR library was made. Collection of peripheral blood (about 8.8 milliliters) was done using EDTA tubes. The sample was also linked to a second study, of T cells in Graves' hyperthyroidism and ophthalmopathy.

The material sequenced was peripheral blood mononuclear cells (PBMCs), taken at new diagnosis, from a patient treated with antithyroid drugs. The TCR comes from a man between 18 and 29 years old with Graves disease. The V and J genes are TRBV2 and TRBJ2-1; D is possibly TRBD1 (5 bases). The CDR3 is CASSQGSAEQFF. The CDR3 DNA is TGTGCCAGCAGCCAGGGATCGGCTGAGCAGTTCTTC.